This entry lists 5 T cell receptor beta chains sequenced from one sample in a study of T-cell reconstitution after alpha-beta-depleted transplantation in children (dated by TCRdb to 2016 to 2017). The sample's treatment or condition label is to be understood as: allogeneic hematopoietic cell transplantation with graft depleted of TCRalphabeta T cells and CD19 B cells. The protocol used for the library was PCR. TCRdb records Illumina HiSeq 2500 as the sequencer. To normalize quantification of the TCRbeta repertoire, the TCR libraries were built with molecular barcoding that relied on unique molecular identifiers. The public reads were quality trimmed at Q25 with fastp and then assembled into clones with MiXCR by TCRdb, keeping productive beta chains. A single entry per CDR3 protein holds the most common genes and DNA from its merged rows. Recorded for this sample are approximately 1,000,000 distinct CDR3 sequences; about 30% of them occurred a single time. Jointly, the top ten make up about 28% of the sample.

The sample in question was PBMCs, mostly from graft donor cells, obtained 360 days after TCRalphabeta/CD19-depleted stem cell transplant. All receptors derive from a boy younger than two who had a stem cell transplant for SCID, so the T cells may come from the graft donor.

This clonotype was detected only a few times. The V and J genes are TRBV29-1 and TRBJ1-1, with D perhaps matching TRBD1 (5 bases). Between the trimmed V and J ends, which lost 6 bases and 5 bases, there was a span of 13 bases. The CDR3 contains 12 residues. Germline V lookup: CDR1 SQVTM, CDR2 ANQGSEA. CDR3 protein: CSVSRGETEAFF. CDR3 coding DNA: TGCAGCGTCAGTAGAGGGGAGACTGAAGCTTTCTTT. Looking up the rest from reference TRBV29-1 and TRBJ1-1 gives the full variable domain: SAVISQKPSRDICQRGTSLTIQCQVDSQVTMMFWYRQQPGQSLTLIATANQGSEATYESGFVIDKFPISRPNLTFSTLTVSNMSPEDSSIYLCSVSRGETEAFFGQGTRLTVV.

The table lists this clonotype with a few counts. V gene TRBV7-2 combines with J gene TRBJ2-7; D not certain. Germline V CDR1 and CDR2: SGHTA, FQGNSA. The CDR3 runs 17 residues. V gave up 1 base and J gave up 0 bases, with 16 bases separating them. Here the CDR3 reads CASSLVHVMGYSYEQYF. The CDR3 nucleotides are TGTGCCAGCAGCTTAGTACATGTTATGGGTTACTCCTACGAGCAGTACTTC.

This chain uses TRBV7-2 with TRBJ2-5, with D possibly TRBD1 on 6 matching bases. Trimming took 0 bases from V and 5 from J, leaving 10 bases between them. Germline V gene data show CDR1 as SGHTA and CDR2 as FQGNSA. This CDR3 is built from 14 residues. The CDR3: CASSLAYRAETQYF. The CDR3 region has the DNA TGTGCCAGCAGCTTAGCCTACAGGGCTGAGACCCAGTACTTC.

This chain connects TRBV3-1 to TRBJ2-5, with a weak D call TRBD1 (5 bases). V was clipped by 4 bases and J by 6 bases, with 18 bases between them. The CDR3 has 15 residues. Per the germline V gene, CDR1 is LGHDT and CDR2 is YNNKEL (reference sequence). This CDR3 is CASSPPAGNGKTQYF. The CDR3 DNA reads TGTGCCAGCAGCCCCCCGGCAGGGAATGGGAAGACCCAGTACTTC.

This clonotype showed up just a few times. The chain links TRBV7-9 to TRBJ2-7; TRBD2 matches 7 bases. The V segment lost 2 bases and the J segment 1 base; nucleotides outside the gene matches: 11. Germline values: CDR1 SEHNR, CDR2 FQNEAQ (reference sequence). This CDR3 region has 17 residues. Here the CDR3 reads CASSLLALASGSYEQYF. The CDR3 DNA follows: TGTGCCAGCAGCTTATTGGCTTTGGCTAGCGGATCCTACGAGCAGTACTTC.